This T cell receptor (beta chain) was found in a study of identifying expanded T cells in peripheral blood. Germline V lookup: CDR1 MDHEN, CDR2 SYDVKM. V was trimmed by 5 bases and J by 0 bases, leaving 13 bases between them. The CDR3 has 15 amino acids. Using immunoSEQ multiplex PCR, the repertoire was profiled, and TCRdb retains in-frame clones only, with some absent. The data show around 120,000 clones, around nine tenths seen once. The rearrangement uses TRBV28 and TRBJ1-1, with D maybe TRBD1 (6 bases). The sequenced sample was blood. The TCR originated in a person between 18 and 69 years old in good health. DNA for the CDR3: TGTGCCAGCAGTCTAGGGGGGGGGATGAACACTGAAGCTTTCTTT. Amino acid sequence: CASSLGGGMNTEAFF.